The rows below give T cell receptor beta chains drawn from one sample of a study of patients and donors after allogeneic stem cell transplantation. TCRdb re-analysed the RT-PCR reads in MiXCR, keeping a single row per CDR3 protein. This table has roughly 960,000 distinct CDR3 sequences, roughly 18% appearing once. The sequencing input was blood, either unsorted or a sorted T cell fraction (not recorded which). Source of these receptors: a human donor who was either an allogeneic HSCT recipient or a stem cell or donor lymphocyte infusion donor (not recorded which). It is not recorded whose cells these are; they may come from a transplant donor. The CDR3 runs from the conserved cysteine through the conserved F or W. D genes are given only for firm matches. Clone size is stated in some rows and not others, as once, few, many or a class when expanded.

>TRBV4-2|NA|TRBJ1-2|NA
CASSQGMPQGGYTF
TGTGCCAGCAGCCAAGGCATGCCCCAGGGGGGCTACACCTTC
>TRBV7-2|NA|TRBJ1-1|NA
CASKLNREVEAFF
TGTGCCAGCAAACTCAACAGAGAGGTTGAAGCTTTCTTT
>TRBV25-1|NA|TRBJ1-6|few
CASSGGYGANSPLHF
TGTGCCAGCAGTGGGGGCTACGGCGCAAATTCACCCCTCCACTTT
>TRBV20-1|NA|TRBJ2-4|few
CSARAAEGIQYF
TGCAGTGCTAGAGCGGCCGAAGGCATTCAGTACTTC
>TRBV20-1|TRBD2|TRBJ2-3|few
CSARGGASGRADTQYF
TGCAGTGCTAGGGGGGGGGCTAGCGGGAGGGCAGATACGCAGTATTTT
>TRBV12-5|TRBD1|TRBJ1-5|NA
CASGLDRTGISQPQHF
TGTGCTAGTGGTTTGGACCGGACAGGGATTAGTCAGCCCCAGCATTTT
>TRBV6-2/TRBV6-3|TRBD1|TRBJ2-2|NA
CASGRQGLAGELFF
TGTGCCAGCGGAAGACAGGGTTTGGCCGGGGAGCTGTTTTTT
>TRBV28|TRBD1|TRBJ2-7|NA
CASSLGTEVSYEQYF
TGTGCCAGCAGTTTGGGGACAGAGGTCTCCTACGAGCAGTACTTC
>TRBV6-5|TRBD1|TRBJ1-6|NA
CASSLPGQGYSPLHF
TGTGCCAGCAGTTTGCCGGGACAGGGTTATTCACCCCTCCACTTT
>TRBV18|TRBD2|TRBJ2-1|few
CASSISGGRSYNEQFF
TGTGCCAGCTCAATAAGCGGGGGGCGGTCCTACAATGAGCAGTTCTTC
>TRBV15|TRBD2|TRBJ2-7|NA
CATSGPGGDEQYF
TGTGCCACCTCAGGACCGGGGGGGGACGAGCAGTACTTC
>TRBV20-1|NA|TRBJ2-3|NA
CSASEGGFGDTQYF
TGCAGTGCTTCGGAGGGGGGCTTCGGGGATACGCAGTATTTT
>TRBV20-1|TRBD1|TRBJ1-5|NA
CSARHRGGGNQPQHF
TGCAGTGCTAGACACAGGGGCGGTGGCAATCAGCCCCAGCATTTT
>TRBV20-1|TRBD2|TRBJ2-7|few
CSARPFSGSLAEQYF
TGCAGTGCTAGACCGTTTAGCGGGAGTTTAGCCGAGCAGTACTTC
>TRBV5-1|NA|TRBJ2-7|few
CASSFLPGPIYEQYF
TGCGCCAGCAGCTTTTTACCGGGACCTATCTACGAGCAGTACTTC
>TRBV30|NA|TRBJ2-1|NA
CAWSGGSGSLYNEQFF
TGTGCCTGGAGTGGGGGAAGCGGCTCCCTCTACAATGAGCAGTTCTTC
>TRBV6-1|NA|TRBJ1-6|NA
CASSPGPGGSPLHF
TGTGCCAGCAGCCCGGGACCTGGGGGTTCACCCCTCCACTTT
>TRBV11-1|TRBD2|TRBJ2-7|few
CASSLGETGGSRVYEQYF
TGTGCCAGCAGCTTAGGTGAAACGGGGGGGAGTAGAGTCTACGAGCAGTACTTC
>TRBV12-3/TRBV12-4|TRBD2|TRBJ2-6|few
CASSRHGREGPSSGANVLTF
TGTGCCAGCAGCCGTCATGGGCGGGAGGGTCCTAGCTCTGGGGCCAACGTCCTGACTTTC
>TRBV20-1|TRBD1|TRBJ1-1|NA
CSAREARTGFEAFF
TGCAGTGCTAGAGAAGCTCGGACAGGGTTTGAAGCTTTCTTT
>TRBV29-1|NA|TRBJ2-2|many
CSAESNRPTGELFF
TGCAGCGCCGAGTCCAACAGACCCACCGGGGAGCTGTTTTTT
>TRBV6-2/TRBV6-3|NA|TRBJ2-3|NA
CASHAGVTRDTQYF
TGTGCCAGCCATGCTGGAGTCACTCGAGATACGCAGTATTTT
>TRBV3-1|TRBD2|TRBJ2-7|NA
CASTRLGGAYEQYF
TGTGCCAGCACCCGCCTGGGAGGGGCCTACGAGCAGTACTTC
>TRBV18|NA|TRBJ1-6|NA
CASQTWDSPLHF
TGTGCCAGCCAGACGTGGGACTCACCCCTCCACTTT
>TRBV7-3|NA|TRBJ2-5|few
CASSLYGRGETQYF
TGTGCCAGCAGCCTATACGGGCGCGGTGAGACCCAGTACTTC